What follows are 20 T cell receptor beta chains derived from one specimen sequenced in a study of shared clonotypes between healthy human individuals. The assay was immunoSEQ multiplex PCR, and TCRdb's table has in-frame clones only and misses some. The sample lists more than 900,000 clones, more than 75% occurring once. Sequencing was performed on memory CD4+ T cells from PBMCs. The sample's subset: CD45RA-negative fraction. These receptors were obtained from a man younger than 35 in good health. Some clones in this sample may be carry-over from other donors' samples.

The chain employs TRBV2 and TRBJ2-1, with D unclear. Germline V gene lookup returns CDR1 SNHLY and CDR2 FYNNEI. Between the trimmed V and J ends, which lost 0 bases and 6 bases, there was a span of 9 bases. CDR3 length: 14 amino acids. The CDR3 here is CASSEAVIVNEQFF. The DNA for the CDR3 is TGTGCCAGCAGTGAAGCGGTAATAGTCAATGAGCAGTTCTTC.

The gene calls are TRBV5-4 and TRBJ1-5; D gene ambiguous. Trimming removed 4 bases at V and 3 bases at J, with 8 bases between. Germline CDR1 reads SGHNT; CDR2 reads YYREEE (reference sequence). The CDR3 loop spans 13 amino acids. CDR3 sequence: CASSADVNQPQHF. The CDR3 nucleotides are TGTGCCAGCAGCGCGGACGTCAATCAGCCCCAGCATTTT.

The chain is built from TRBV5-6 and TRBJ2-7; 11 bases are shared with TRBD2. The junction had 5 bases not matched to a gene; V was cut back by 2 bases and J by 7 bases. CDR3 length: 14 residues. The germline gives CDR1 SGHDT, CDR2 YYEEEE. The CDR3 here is CASSLLAGVGEQYF. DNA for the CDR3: TGTGCCAGCAGCTTACTAGCGGGAGTCGGGGAGCAGTACTTC.

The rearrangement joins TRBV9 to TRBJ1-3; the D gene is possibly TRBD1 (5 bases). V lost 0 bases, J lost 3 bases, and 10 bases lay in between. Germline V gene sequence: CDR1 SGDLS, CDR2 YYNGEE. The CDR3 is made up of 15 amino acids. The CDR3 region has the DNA TGTGCCAGCAGCGTAGGCGGGGCCCGTGGAAACACCATATATTTT. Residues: CASSVGGARGNTIYF.

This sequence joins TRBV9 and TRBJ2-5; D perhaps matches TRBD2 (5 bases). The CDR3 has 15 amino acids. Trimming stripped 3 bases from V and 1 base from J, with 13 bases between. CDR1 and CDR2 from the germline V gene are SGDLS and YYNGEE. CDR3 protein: CASSAISGAQETQYF. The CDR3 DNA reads TGTGCCAGCAGCGCCATAAGCGGAGCCCAAGAGACCCAGTACTTC.

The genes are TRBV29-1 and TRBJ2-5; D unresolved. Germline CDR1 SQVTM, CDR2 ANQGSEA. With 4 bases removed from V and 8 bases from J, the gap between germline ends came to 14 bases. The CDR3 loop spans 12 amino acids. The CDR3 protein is CSVGGDTITQYF. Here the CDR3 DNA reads TGCAGCGTTGGTGGAGATACGATAACCCAGTACTTC.

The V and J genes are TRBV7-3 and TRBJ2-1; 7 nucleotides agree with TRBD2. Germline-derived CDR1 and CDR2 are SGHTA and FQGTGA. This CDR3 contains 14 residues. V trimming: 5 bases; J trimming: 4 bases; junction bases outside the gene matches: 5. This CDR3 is CASSGGTTYNEQFF. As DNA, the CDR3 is TGTGCCAGCAGCGGCGGGACTACTTACAATGAGCAGTTCTTC.

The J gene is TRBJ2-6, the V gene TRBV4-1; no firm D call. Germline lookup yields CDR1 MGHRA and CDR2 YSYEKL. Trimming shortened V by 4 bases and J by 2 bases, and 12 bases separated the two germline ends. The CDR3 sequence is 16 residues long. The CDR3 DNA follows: TGCGCCAGCAGCCCATCAATCGCAGCTGGGGCCAACGTCCTGACTTTC. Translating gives CASSPSIAAGANVLTF.

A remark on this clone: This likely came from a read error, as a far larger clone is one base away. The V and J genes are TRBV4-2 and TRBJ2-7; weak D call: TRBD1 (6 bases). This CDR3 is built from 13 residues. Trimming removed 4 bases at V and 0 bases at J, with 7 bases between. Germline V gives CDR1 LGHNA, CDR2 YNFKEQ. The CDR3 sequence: CASSLDSSYEQYF. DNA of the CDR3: TGTGCCAGCAGCCTGGACAGCTCCTACGAGCAGTACTTC.

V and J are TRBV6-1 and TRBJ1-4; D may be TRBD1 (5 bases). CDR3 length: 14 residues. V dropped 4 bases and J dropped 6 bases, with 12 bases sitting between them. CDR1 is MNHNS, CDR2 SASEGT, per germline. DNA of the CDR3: TGTGCCAGCAGTGGTAGGGGCACGGATGAAAAACTGTTTTTT. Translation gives CASSGRGTDEKLFF.

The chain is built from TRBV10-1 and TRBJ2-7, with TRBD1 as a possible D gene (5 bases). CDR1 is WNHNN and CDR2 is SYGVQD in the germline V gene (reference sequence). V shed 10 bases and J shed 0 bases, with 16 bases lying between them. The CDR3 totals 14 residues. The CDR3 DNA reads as TGCGCCAAATTACAGGTGCTTAACTCCTACGAGCAGTACTTC. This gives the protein CAKLQVLNSYEQYF.

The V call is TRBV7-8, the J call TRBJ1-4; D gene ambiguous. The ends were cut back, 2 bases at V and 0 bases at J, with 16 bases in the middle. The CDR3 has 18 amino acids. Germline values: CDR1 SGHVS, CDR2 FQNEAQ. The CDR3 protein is CASSLLSSALATNEKLFF. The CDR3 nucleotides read TGTGCCAGCAGCTTACTCAGTAGTGCCCTCGCAACTAATGAAAAACTGTTTTTT.

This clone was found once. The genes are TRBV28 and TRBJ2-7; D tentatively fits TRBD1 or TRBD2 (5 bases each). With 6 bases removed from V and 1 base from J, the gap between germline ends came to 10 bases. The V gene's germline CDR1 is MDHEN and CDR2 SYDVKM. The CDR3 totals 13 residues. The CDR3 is CASSNGGSYEQYF. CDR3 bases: TGTGCCAGCAGCAATGGGGGTTCCTACGAGCAGTACTTC.

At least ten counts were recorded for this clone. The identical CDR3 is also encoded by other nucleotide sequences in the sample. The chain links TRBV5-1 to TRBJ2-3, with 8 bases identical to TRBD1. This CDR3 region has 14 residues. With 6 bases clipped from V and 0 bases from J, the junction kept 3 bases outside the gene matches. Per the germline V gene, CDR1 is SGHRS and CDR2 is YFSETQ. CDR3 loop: CASTNRGSTDTQYF. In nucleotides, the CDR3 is TGCGCCAGCACCAACAGGGGGAGCACAGATACGCAGTATTTT.

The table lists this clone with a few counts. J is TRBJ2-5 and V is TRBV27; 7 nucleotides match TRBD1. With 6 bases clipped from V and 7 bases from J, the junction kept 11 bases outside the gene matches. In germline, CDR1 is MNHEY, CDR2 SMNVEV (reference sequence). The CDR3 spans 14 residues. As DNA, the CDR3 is TGTGCCAGCAGCTTTGGGGACAGTCTACGGACCCAGTACTTC. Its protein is CASSFGDSLRTQYF.

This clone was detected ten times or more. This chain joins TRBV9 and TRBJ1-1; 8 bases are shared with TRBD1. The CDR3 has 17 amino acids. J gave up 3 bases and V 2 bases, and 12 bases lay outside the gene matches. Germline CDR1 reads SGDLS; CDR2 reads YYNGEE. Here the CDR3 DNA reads TGTGCCAGCAGCGTGGCACCGGACAGGGAGGGGGACACTGAAGCTTTCTTT. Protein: CASSVAPDREGDTEAFF.

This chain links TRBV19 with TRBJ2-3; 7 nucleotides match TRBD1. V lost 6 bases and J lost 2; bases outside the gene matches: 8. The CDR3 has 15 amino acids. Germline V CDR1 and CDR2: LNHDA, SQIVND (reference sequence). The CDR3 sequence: CASSPIGTATDTQYF. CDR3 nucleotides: TGTGCCAGTAGCCCCATCGGGACAGCCACAGATACGCAGTATTTT.

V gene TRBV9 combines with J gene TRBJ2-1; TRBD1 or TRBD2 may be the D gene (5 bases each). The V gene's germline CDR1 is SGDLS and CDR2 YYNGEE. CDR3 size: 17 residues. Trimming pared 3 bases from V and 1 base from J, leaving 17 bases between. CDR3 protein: CASSAVLGAGSYNEQFF. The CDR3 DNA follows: TGTGCCAGCAGCGCCGTACTAGGGGCTGGTTCCTACAATGAGCAGTTCTTC.

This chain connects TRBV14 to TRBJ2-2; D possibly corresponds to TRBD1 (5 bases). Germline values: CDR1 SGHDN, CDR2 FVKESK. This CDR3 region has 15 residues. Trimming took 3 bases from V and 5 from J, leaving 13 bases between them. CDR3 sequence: CASSQGRGWTGELFF. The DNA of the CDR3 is TGTGCCAGCAGCCAGGGAAGGGGATGGACCGGGGAGCTGTTTTTT.

In nucleotides, the CDR3 is TGCAGCCCCCAGACGGTCTCATCAGCTTTCTTT. This codes for CSPQTVSSAFF. The rearrangement joins TRBV29-1 to TRBJ1-1; no clear D gene. This CDR3 spans 11 amino acids. Trimming took 8 bases from V and 10 from J, leaving 17 bases between them. Looked up from germline, CDR1 is SQVTM and CDR2 is ANQGSEA.